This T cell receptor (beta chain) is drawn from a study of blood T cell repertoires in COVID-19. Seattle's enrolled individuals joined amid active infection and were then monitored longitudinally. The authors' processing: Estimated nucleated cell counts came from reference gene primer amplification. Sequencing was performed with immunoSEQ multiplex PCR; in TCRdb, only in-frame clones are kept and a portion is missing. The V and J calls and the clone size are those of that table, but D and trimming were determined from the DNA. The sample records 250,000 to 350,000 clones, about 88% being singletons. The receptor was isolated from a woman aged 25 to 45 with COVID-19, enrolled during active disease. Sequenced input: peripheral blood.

In nucleotides, the CDR3 is TGTGCCAGCGGGACTGGCACAGATACGCAGTATTTT. It specifies CASGTGTDTQYF. V and J are TRBV21-1 and TRBJ2-3; the D call TRBD2 from the table was never checked on the DNA. TRBV21-1 is a pseudogene. The CDR3 spans 12 residues.